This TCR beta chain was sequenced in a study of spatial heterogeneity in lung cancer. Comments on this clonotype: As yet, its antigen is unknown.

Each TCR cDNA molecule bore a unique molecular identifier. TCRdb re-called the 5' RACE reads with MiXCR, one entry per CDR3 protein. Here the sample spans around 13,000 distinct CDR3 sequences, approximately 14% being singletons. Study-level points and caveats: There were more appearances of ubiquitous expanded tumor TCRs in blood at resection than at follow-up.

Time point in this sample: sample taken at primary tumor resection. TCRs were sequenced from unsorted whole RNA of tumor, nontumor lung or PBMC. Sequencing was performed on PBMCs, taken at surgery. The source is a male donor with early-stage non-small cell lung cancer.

The CDR3 region has the DNA TGTGCCAGCAGTTACTCTAGAAACAATGAGCAGTTCTTC. This encodes CASSYSRNNEQFF. This chain joins TRBV6-5 and TRBJ2-1; no reliable D call. CDR3 length: 13 amino acids. The V and J ends lost 0 bases and 5 bases respectively, with 5 bases between them. Germline V gene data show CDR1 as MNHEY and CDR2 as SVGAGI.